In its sample, the clone carrying this TCR beta chain was seen once. Its antigen remains unidentified. Germline V gives CDR1 LNHNV, CDR2 YYDKDF (reference sequence). This CDR3 has 15 residues. J gave up 4 bases and V 3 bases, and 5 bases lay outside the gene matches. The data originate from a study of T cell responses to AZD1222 COVID-19 vaccine. About the study: Second doses were pooled across both intervals (about 4 or about 12 weeks).

The data were produced by immunoSEQ multiplex PCR, yet TCRdb's version contains in-frame clones alone and is incomplete. Among around 120,000 clones listed, 70% to 90% were seen once. Study-wide results and limits: Spike-specific TCR depth and breadth grew after two AZD1222 doses. Reportedly, close to half of spike-specific TCRs are directed against unmutated variant regions. It was only after the peak T cell response that any repertoires were sampled.

This TCR came from an adult in good health. This sample comprised peripheral blood, obtained on day 0 of AZD1222 vaccination. The rearrangement uses TRBV15 and TRBJ1-2, with 10 bases lining up with TRBD1. The CDR3: CATSRRGQGFYGYTF. CDR3 in DNA: TGTGCCACCAGCAGGCGGGGACAGGGGTTCTATGGCTACACCTTC.